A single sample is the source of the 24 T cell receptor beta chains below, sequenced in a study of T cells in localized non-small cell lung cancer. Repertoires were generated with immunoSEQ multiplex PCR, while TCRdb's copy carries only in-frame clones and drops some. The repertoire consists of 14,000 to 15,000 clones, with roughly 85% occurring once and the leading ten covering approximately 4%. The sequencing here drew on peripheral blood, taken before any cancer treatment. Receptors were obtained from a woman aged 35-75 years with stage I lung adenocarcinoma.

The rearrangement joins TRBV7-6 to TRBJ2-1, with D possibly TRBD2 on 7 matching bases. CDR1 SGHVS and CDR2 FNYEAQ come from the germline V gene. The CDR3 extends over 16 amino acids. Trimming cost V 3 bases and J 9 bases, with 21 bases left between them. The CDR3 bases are TGTGCCAGCAGCTTCCCCATGGGGGGGGGCCTTCCTGAGCAGTTCTTC. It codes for CASSFPMGGGLPEQFF.

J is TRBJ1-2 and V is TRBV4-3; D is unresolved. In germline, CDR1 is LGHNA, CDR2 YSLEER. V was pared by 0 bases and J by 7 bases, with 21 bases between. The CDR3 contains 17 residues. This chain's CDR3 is CASSQDWAKGGFSGYTF. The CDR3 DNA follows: TGCGCCAGCAGCCAAGATTGGGCTAAAGGCGGTTTTTCTGGCTACACCTTC.

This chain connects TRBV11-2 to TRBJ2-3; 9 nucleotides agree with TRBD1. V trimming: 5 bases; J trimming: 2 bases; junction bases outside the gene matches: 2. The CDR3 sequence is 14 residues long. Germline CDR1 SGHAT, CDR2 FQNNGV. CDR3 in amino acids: CASSHRGLTDTQYF. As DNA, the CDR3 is TGTGCCAGCAGCCACAGGGGGCTCACAGATACGCAGTATTTT.

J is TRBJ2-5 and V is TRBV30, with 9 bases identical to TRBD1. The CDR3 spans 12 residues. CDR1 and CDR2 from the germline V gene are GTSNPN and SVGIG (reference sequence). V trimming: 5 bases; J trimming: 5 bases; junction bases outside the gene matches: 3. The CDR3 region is CAWGTGPETQYF. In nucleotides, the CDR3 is TGTGCCTGGGGGACAGGGCCCGAGACCCAGTACTTC.

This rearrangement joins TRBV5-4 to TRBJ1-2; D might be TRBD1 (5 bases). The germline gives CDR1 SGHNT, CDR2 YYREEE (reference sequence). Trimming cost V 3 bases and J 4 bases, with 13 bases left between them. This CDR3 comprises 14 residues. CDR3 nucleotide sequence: TGTGCCAGCAGCTCCGGGACGGCATTCTATGGCTACACCTTC. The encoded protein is CASSSGTAFYGYTF.

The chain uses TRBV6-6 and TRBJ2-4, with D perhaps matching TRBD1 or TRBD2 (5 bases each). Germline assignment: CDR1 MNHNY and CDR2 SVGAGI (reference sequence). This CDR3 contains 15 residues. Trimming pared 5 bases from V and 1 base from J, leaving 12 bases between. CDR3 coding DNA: TGTGCCAGCAGTCCCGGGGCTGGGGCCAAAAACATTCAGTACTTC. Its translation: CASSPGAGAKNIQYF.

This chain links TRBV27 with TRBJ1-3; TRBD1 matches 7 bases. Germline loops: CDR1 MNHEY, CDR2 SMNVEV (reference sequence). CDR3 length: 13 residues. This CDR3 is CASLQGTGNTIYF. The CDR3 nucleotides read TGTGCGTCTCTACAGGGGACTGGAAACACCATATATTTT.

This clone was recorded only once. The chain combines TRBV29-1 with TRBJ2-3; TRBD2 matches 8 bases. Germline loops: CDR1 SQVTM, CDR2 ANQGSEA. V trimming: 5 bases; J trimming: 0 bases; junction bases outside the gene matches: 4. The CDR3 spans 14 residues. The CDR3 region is CSVRPGGSTDTQYF. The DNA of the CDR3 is TGCAGCGTTCGCCCGGGGGGGAGCACAGATACGCAGTATTTT.

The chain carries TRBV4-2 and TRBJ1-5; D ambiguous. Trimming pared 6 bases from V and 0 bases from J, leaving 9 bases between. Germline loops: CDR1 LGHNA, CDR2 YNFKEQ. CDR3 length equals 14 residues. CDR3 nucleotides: TGTGCCAGCAGAGCGGACGGTAGCAATCAGCCCCAGCATTTT. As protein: CASRADGSNQPQHF.

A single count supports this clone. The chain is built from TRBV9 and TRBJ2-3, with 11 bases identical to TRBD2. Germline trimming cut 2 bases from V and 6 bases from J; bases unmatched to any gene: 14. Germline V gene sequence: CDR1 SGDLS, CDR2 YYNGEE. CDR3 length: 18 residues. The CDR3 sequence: CASSVLAGGVPHTDTQYF. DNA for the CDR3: TGTGCCAGCAGCGTGCTAGCGGGGGGCGTCCCCCACACGGATACGCAGTATTTT.

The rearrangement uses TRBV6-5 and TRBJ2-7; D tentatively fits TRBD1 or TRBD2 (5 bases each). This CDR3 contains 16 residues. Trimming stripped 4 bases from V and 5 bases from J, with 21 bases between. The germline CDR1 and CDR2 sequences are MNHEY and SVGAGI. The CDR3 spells CASSSHRGRGEDEQYF. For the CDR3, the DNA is TGTGCCAGCAGTTCCCACCGGGGACGGGGCGAGGACGAGCAGTACTTC.

The DNA for the CDR3 is TGTGCCATTTCACCTAGCGGACGCACAGATACGCAGTATTTT. Residues: CAISPSGRTDTQYF. The V call is TRBV6-5, the J call TRBJ2-3; 7 bases are shared with TRBD2. Germline CDR1 MNHEY, CDR2 SVGAGI. J was trimmed by 1 base and V by 10 bases; bases with no gene match: 8. This CDR3 spans 14 amino acids.

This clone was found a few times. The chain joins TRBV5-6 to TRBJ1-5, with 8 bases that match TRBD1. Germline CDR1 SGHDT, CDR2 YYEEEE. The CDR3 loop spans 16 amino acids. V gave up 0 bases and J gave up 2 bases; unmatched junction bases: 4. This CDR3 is CASSLGVTGGNQPQHF. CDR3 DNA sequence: TGTGCCAGCAGCTTGGGGGTGACAGGGGGCAATCAGCCCCAGCATTTT. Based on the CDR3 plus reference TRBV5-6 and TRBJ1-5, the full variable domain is DAGVTQSPTHLIKTRGQQVTLRCSPKSGHDTVSWYQQALGQGPQFIFQYYEEEERQRGNFPDRFSGHQFPNYSSELNVNALLLGDSALYLCASSLGVTGGNQPQHFGDGTRLSIL.

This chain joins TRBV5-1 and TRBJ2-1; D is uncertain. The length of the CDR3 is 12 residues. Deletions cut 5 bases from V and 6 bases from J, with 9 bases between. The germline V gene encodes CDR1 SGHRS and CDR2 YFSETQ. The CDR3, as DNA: TGCGCCAGCAGTAGGGATTCCAATGAGCAGTTCTTC. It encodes CASSRDSNEQFF.

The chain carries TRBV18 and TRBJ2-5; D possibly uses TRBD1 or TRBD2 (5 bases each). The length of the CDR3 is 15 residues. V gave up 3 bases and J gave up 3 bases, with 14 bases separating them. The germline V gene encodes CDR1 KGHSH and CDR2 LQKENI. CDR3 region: CASSPWDGGEETQYF. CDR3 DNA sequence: TGTGCCAGCTCACCGTGGGACGGTGGAGAAGAGACCCAGTACTTC.

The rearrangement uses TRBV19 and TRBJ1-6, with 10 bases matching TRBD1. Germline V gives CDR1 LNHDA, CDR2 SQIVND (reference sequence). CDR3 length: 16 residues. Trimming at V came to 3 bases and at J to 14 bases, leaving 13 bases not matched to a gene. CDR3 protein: CASSMYAGQGSGTLHF. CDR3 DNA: TGTGCCAGTAGTATGTACGCGGGACAGGGGAGCGGCACCCTCCACTTT.

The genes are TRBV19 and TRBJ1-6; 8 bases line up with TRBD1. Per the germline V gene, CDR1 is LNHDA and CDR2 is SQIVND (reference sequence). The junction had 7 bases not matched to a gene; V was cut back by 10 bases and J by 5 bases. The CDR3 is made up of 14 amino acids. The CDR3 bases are TGTGCCACCCGGACAGGGTTAGATAATTCACCCCTCCACTTT. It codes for CATRTGLDNSPLHF.

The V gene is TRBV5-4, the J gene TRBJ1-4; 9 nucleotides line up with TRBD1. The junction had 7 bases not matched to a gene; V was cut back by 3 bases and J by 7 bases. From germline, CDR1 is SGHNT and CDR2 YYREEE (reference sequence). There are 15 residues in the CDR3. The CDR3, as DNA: TGTGCCAGCAGCTCCAAACAGGGGGCCCCTGAAAAACTGTTTTTT. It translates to CASSSKQGAPEKLFF.

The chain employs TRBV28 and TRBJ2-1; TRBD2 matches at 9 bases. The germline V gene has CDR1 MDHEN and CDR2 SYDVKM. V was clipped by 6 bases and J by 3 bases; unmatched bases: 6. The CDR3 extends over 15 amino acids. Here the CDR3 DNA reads TGTGCCAGCAGCCCTAGCGGGGAATACTACAATGAGCAGTTCTTC. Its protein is CASSPSGEYYNEQFF.

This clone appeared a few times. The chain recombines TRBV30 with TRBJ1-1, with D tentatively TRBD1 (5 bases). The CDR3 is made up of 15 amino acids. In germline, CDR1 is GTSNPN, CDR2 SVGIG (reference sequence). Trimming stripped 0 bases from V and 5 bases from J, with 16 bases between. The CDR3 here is CAWSVSLVGGTEAFF. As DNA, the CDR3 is TGTGCCTGGAGTGTATCCCTGGTCGGGGGGACTGAAGCTTTCTTT.

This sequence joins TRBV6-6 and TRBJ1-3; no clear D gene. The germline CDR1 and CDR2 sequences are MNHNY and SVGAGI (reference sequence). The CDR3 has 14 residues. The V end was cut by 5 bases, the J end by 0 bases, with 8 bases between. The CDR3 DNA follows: TGTGCCAGCAGTCCTAGGAGCTCTGGAAACACCATATATTTT. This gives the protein CASSPRSSGNTIYF.

Written as DNA, the CDR3 is TGTGCCAGTAGACTAGCGGGGGGATCCTACGAGCAGTACTTC. Protein: CASRLAGGSYEQYF. The rearrangement links TRBV19 to TRBJ2-7, with 12 nucleotides matching TRBD2. The germline V gene encodes CDR1 LNHDA and CDR2 SQIVND (reference sequence). The CDR3 loop spans 14 amino acids. V shed 6 bases, J shed 1 base, and the junction held 1 base outside the gene matches.

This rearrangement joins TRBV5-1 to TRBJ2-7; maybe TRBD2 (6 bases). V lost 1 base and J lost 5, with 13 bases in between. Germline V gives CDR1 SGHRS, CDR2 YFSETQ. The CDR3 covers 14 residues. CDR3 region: CASSLYGSFDEQYF. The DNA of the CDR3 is TGCGCCAGCAGCTTGTACGGGAGTTTCGACGAGCAGTACTTC.

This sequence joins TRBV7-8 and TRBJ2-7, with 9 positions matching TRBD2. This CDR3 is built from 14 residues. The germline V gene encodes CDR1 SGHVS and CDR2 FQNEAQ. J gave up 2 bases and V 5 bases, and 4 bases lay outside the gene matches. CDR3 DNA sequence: TGTGCCAGCAGCGGCACTAGCGGGCCCTACGAGCAGTACTTC. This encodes CASSGTSGPYEQYF.